One sample yielded the 12 T cell receptor beta chains listed below, sequenced in a study of T-cell reconstitution after alpha-beta-depleted transplantation in children. Unique molecular identifiers were built into the TCRbeta library. TCRdb redid the calling of the PCR reads with MiXCR, one entry per CDR3 protein. The sample consists of approximately 27,000 distinct CDR3 sequences, 15% to 20% of them appearing once. The sample here was PBMCs, mostly from graft donor cells, taken 60 days after TCRalphabeta/CD19-depleted stem cell transplant. These receptor sequences come from a male patient aged 2-15 years who had a stem cell transplant for acute lymphoblastic leukemia, so the T cells may come from the graft donor.

As for this clonotype: A much larger clone differs by one base, so this may be a read error. This sequence joins TRBV11-2 and TRBJ2-3; TRBD2 might be the D (6 bases). CDR1 and CDR2 (germline): SGHAT, FQNNGV. The CDR3 length is 15 residues. CDR3 in amino acids: CAISPVVSGTDTQYF. The CDR3 DNA reads TGTGCCATCAGCCCAGTAGTCAGCGGGACAGATACGCAGTATTTT.

Only a few counts were recorded for this clonotype. This sequence joins TRBV20-1 and TRBJ2-2; 11 bases match TRBD2. Germline assignment: CDR1 DFQATT and CDR2 SNEGSKA (reference sequence). V gave up 2 bases and J gave up 8 bases; unmatched junction bases: 10. The CDR3 consists of 16 residues. This chain's CDR3 is CSARNLAGGRRGELFF. Written as DNA, the CDR3 is TGCAGTGCTAGAAACCTAGCGGGAGGCCGTAGGGGGGAGCTGTTTTTT.

There are many counts of this clonotype. The genes are TRBV20-1 and TRBJ1-1; D is ambiguous. V shed 0 bases and J shed 5 bases, with 7 bases lying between them. This CDR3 contains 12 residues. Germline CDR1 DFQATT, CDR2 SNEGSKA (reference sequence). CDR3: CSARDVMTEAFF. In DNA form, the CDR3 reads TGCAGTGCTAGAGATGTCATGACTGAAGCTTTCTTT.

This clonotype showed up many times. This chain joins TRBV19 and TRBJ2-7; tentative D call: TRBD1 (5 bases). The CDR3 contains 11 residues. V dropped 6 bases and J dropped 6 bases, with 9 bases sitting between them. Germline V gene sequence: CDR1 LNHDA, CDR2 SQIVND (reference sequence). In DNA form, the CDR3 reads TGTGCCAGTAGCCAGGGTACCGAGCAGTACTTC. Translation: CASSQGTEQYF.

In its sample, this clonotype is medium-sized. V and J are TRBV29-1 and TRBJ2-2, with 8 bases lining up with TRBD2. V shed 2 bases, J shed 3 bases, and the junction held 2 bases outside the gene matches. The CDR3 totals 14 residues. The V gene's germline CDR1 is SQVTM and CDR2 ANQGSEA. The CDR3 DNA follows: TGCAGCGTTGAACCGGGGGGGGACACCGGGGAGCTGTTTTTT. Translated, it gives CSVEPGGDTGELFF.

This clonotype was seen ten or more times. Germline and junction disagree at one end, which may indicate a read error. CDR3 in DNA: TGCAGTGCGAGAGGGGACCGGGCTTTTGAAGCTTTCTTT. Translating it yields CSARGDRAFEAFF. This sequence joins TRBV20-1 and TRBJ1-1, with a possible D match to TRBD1 (5 bases). CDR1 and CDR2 from the germline V gene are DFQATT and SNEGSKA (reference sequence). This CDR3 is built from 13 residues.

This clonotype was observed a few times. V is TRBV18 and J is TRBJ1-3, with TRBD1 matching over 7 bases. The CDR3 consists of 10 residues. Germline V lookup: CDR1 KGHSH, CDR2 LQKENI. Losses at the gene ends were 6 bases for V and 16 bases for J; bases not matched to a gene: 6. The CDR3 loop reads CASSPDREYF. CDR3 sequence (DNA): TGTGCCAGCTCTCCCGACAGGGAGTATTTT.

J is TRBJ2-4 and V is TRBV12-3 or TRBV12-4, with TRBD2 matching 14 bases. The CDR3 is 17 amino acids. V lost 1 base to trimming and J lost 2 bases; unmatched junction nucleotides: 1. The CDR3 nucleotides read TGTGCCAGCAGTTTAGGACTAGCGGGAGGGCCCAAAAACATTCAGTACTTC. Protein sequence: CASSLGLAGGPKNIQYF.

There are many counts of this clonotype. This chain connects TRBV5-6 to TRBJ2-4, with D maybe TRBD2 (5 bases). The V end was cut by 2 bases, the J end by 0 bases, with 12 bases between. This CDR3 is 16 amino acids long. The germline gives CDR1 SGHDT, CDR2 YYEEEE. CDR3 sequence reads: CASSFLDTRAKNIQYF. The CDR3, as DNA: TGTGCCAGCAGCTTCCTTGACACTAGAGCCAAAAACATTCAGTACTTC.

This clonotype was seen ten or more times. This sequence joins TRBV12-3 or TRBV12-4 and TRBJ2-5, with TRBD2 as a possible D gene (6 bases). Trimming took off 3 bases at V and 2 bases at J, with 7 bases between the two ends. The CDR3 runs to 13 residues. The CDR3 region has the DNA TGTGCCAGCAGTTTGGGACTTCAAGAGACCCAGTACTTC. Amino acid sequence: CASSLGLQETQYF.

V and J are TRBV2 and TRBJ1-5, with TRBD1 matching over 9 bases. The CDR3 extends over 15 amino acids. Germline trimming cut 6 bases from V and 6 bases from J; bases unmatched to any gene: 9. CDR1 and CDR2 (germline): SNHLY, FYNNEI. CDR3 region: CASRERTGETQPQHF. The CDR3 region has the DNA TGTGCCAGCAGAGAAAGGACAGGGGAAACTCAGCCCCAGCATTTT.

This clonotype has a handful of counts. The V call is TRBV6-5, the J call TRBJ1-3; D remains ambiguous. Germline V gene sequence: CDR1 MNHEY, CDR2 SVGAGI. The V end was cut by 2 bases, the J end by 2 bases, with 10 bases between. The length of the CDR3 is 15 residues. In DNA, the CDR3 is TGTGCCAGCAGTTACCCATCAGTGACTGGAAACACCATATATTTT. Translating it yields CASSYPSVTGNTIYF.